The 23 T cell receptor beta chains listed next were all sequenced from one sample in a study of OX40 agonist ivuxolimab in advanced cancers. Generated by immunoSEQ multiplex PCR, the TCRdb table keeps only in-frame clones and is missing some. The sample contains about 41,000 clones, around nine tenths of which appear only once. The sample here was CD4+ or CD8+ T cells sorted from blood, taken in a trial of the OX40 agonist ivuxolimab. These receptors were taken from an adult with an advanced solid tumor such as melanoma, head and neck, liver or kidney cancer.

The chain recombines TRBV27 with TRBJ1-2, with 11 positions matching TRBD1. Germline values: CDR1 MNHEY, CDR2 SMNVEV (reference sequence). V trimming: 4 bases; J trimming: 7 bases; junction bases outside the gene matches: 2. The CDR3 spans 13 residues. DNA of the CDR3: TGTGCCAGCAGTTGGACAGGGGGCTTTGGCTACACCTTC. Its translation is CASSWTGGFGYTF.

Written as DNA, the CDR3 is TGCGCCAGCTATTTAGCGGGCGTGGAGTTCTTC. Encoded protein: CASYLAGVEFF. The V gene is TRBV5-1, the J gene TRBJ2-1, with 7 bases identical to TRBD2. Germline values: CDR1 SGHRS, CDR2 YFSETQ. V was clipped by 7 bases and J by 14 bases; unmatched bases: 9. CDR3 length: 11 amino acids.

The rearrangement links TRBV7-8 to TRBJ2-7, with TRBD1 matching 8 bases. Trimming took 5 bases from V and 2 from J; bases not matched to a gene: 11. The CDR3 contains 16 residues. Germline V gene sequence: CDR1 SGHVS, CDR2 FQNEAQ. The CDR3 sequence is CASSIRQGLRTYEQYF. For the CDR3, the DNA is TGTGCCAGCAGCATCCGACAGGGGCTTAGGACCTACGAGCAGTACTTC.

The chain uses TRBV11-3 and TRBJ2-2, with unresolved D. The V and J ends lost 0 bases and 0 bases respectively, with 5 bases between them. CDR3 length: 15 amino acids. Germline CDR1 and CDR2: SGHNT and YENEEA. CDR3 loop: CASSLEGSNTGELFF. DNA for the CDR3: TGTGCCAGCAGCTTAGAAGGATCGAACACCGGGGAGCTGTTTTTT.

The V and J genes are TRBV7-7 and TRBJ2-2, with TRBD1 identical over 7 bases. Germline V gives CDR1 SSHAT, CDR2 FNYEAQ (reference sequence). V lost 5 bases, J lost 8 bases, and 8 bases stayed unmatched. The CDR3 covers 14 residues. CDR3 region: CASSRNRGRGELFF. The DNA of the CDR3 is TGTGCCAGCAGCAGGAACAGGGGAAGGGGGGAGCTGTTTTTT.

This chain uses TRBV5-4 with TRBJ2-5, with 7 nucleotides matching TRBD2. Germline V gene sequence: CDR1 SGHNT, CDR2 YYREEE (reference sequence). The CDR3 runs to 16 residues. With V trimmed by 1 base and J by 2 bases, 8 bases remained unmatched. The CDR3 protein is CASSLPVASGQETQYF. The CDR3 nucleotides read TGTGCCAGCAGCTTGCCCGTGGCTAGCGGTCAAGAGACCCAGTACTTC.

V gene TRBV18 combines with J gene TRBJ2-5; 7 bases line up with TRBD2. With 0 bases clipped from V and 1 base from J, the junction kept 2 bases outside the gene matches. CDR1 is KGHSH, CDR2 LQKENI, per germline. This CDR3 has 15 residues. CDR3 loop: CASSPPLAVQETQYF. Written as DNA, the CDR3 is TGTGCCAGCTCACCACCGCTAGCGGTCCAAGAGACCCAGTACTTC.

The V gene is TRBV2, the J gene TRBJ2-7, with D possibly called TRBD1 or TRBD2 (5 bases each). The germline V gene encodes CDR1 SNHLY and CDR2 FYNNEI. The CDR3 runs 17 residues. V gave up 6 bases and J gave up 5 bases, with 26 bases separating them. The CDR3 region is CASRPQLSGTPADEQYF. For the CDR3, the DNA is TGTGCCAGCAGGCCCCAGCTGTCCGGGACGCCTGCCGACGAGCAGTACTTC.

The V gene is TRBV7-2, the J gene TRBJ2-3, with D perhaps TRBD2 (6 bases). This CDR3 comprises 14 residues. Trimming pared 4 bases from V and 4 bases from J, leaving 12 bases between. In germline, CDR1 is SGHTA, CDR2 FQGNSA. CDR3: CASSWRDGSDTQYF. CDR3 nucleotide sequence: TGTGCCAGCAGCTGGAGGGACGGATCAGATACGCAGTATTTT.

The chain is built from TRBV19 and TRBJ2-2; 7 nucleotides agree with TRBD1. The CDR3 contains 15 residues. CDR1 is LNHDA, CDR2 SQIVND, per germline (reference sequence). Germline trimming cut 5 bases from V and 2 bases from J; bases unmatched to any gene: 5. CDR3: CASSATGRNTGELFF. Here the CDR3 DNA reads TGTGCCAGTAGTGCGACAGGGAGAAACACCGGGGAGCTGTTTTTT.

This clone was counted a single time. This chain links TRBV6-1 with TRBJ2-1; 10 bases are shared with TRBD2. V lost 4 bases and J lost 8; bases outside the gene matches: 8. Per the germline V gene, CDR1 is MNHNS and CDR2 is SASEGT. The CDR3 runs to 15 residues. Here the CDR3 DNA reads TGTGCCAGCAGTGCATCGGGGAGCGGGAGGGATGAGCAGTTCTTC. This codes for CASSASGSGRDEQFF.

In this sample, this clone turned up a few times. The chain recombines TRBV19 with TRBJ1-5; no definite D call. The germline V gene has CDR1 LNHDA and CDR2 SQIVND (reference sequence). With 0 bases removed from V and 10 bases from J, the gap between germline ends came to 7 bases. This CDR3 has 12 amino acids. This CDR3 reads CASSIEGKPQHF. The CDR3 region has the DNA TGTGCCAGTAGTATAGAGGGGAAACCCCAGCATTTT.

This clone was counted only a few times. This chain joins TRBV11-2 and TRBJ2-7; no clear D. There are 13 residues in the CDR3. The germline V gene has CDR1 SGHAT and CDR2 FQNNGV. Trimming left V 6 bases short and J 4 bases short, with 13 bases between. CDR3 amino acids: CASRRDQFYEQYF. The CDR3 coding sequence is TGTGCCAGCAGGAGAGACCAGTTTTACGAGCAGTACTTC.

The chain combines TRBV7-9 with TRBJ2-5; D is uncertain. The germline CDR1 and CDR2 sequences are SEHNR and FQNEAQ (reference sequence). The germline V and J ends were trimmed by 2 bases and 2 bases, with 6 bases remaining between them. The CDR3 totals 13 residues. CDR3 in DNA: TGTGCCAGCAGCTTAACCCAACAAGAGACCCAGTACTTC. It translates to CASSLTQQETQYF.

The chain carries TRBV2 and TRBJ2-1, with 7 nucleotides matching TRBD2. Per the germline V gene, CDR1 is SNHLY and CDR2 is FYNNEI. This CDR3 comprises 12 residues. V dropped 3 bases and J dropped 9; count of bases not matched to a gene: 2. CDR3: CASSDPGGEQFF. In DNA, the CDR3 is TGTGCCAGCAGTGACCCGGGGGGTGAGCAGTTCTTC. Full variable domain (remainder filled in from reference TRBV2 and TRBJ2-1): EPEVTQTPSHQVTQMGQEVILRCVPISNHLYFYWYRQILGQKVEFLVSFYNNEISEKSEIFDDQFSVERPDGSNFTLKIRSTKLEDSAMYFCASSDPGGEQFFGPGTRLTVL.

The chain couples TRBV5-4 to TRBJ2-1; 9 nucleotides match TRBD1. V lost 4 bases and J lost 7; bases outside the gene matches: 6. CDR3 size: 14 residues. CDR1 and CDR2 (germline): SGHNT, YYREEE (reference sequence). CDR3 nucleotide sequence: TGTGCCAGCAGCATCGGGACAGGGTGGAATGAGCAGTTCTTC. Translated: CASSIGTGWNEQFF.

The chain couples TRBV10-2 to TRBJ2-5; the D gene is possibly TRBD1 (5 bases). The germline gives CDR1 WSHSY, CDR2 SAAADI. The CDR3 is made up of 13 amino acids. Between the trimmed V and J ends, which lost 8 bases and 5 bases, there was a span of 15 bases. The CDR3 spells CASWGADGETQYF. The CDR3 coding sequence is TGCGCCAGCTGGGGCGCAGACGGGGAGACCCAGTACTTC.

The count of this clone is one. The CDR3 loop reads CASSPKSGGELFF. In DNA form, the CDR3 reads TGTGCCAGCAGCCCCAAGAGTGGCGGGGAGCTGTTTTTT. The chain carries TRBV11-2 and TRBJ2-2; D not resolved. V lost 5 bases to trimming and J lost 7 bases, with 11 bases between them. The CDR3 contains 13 residues. Germline V CDR1 and CDR2: SGHAT, FQNNGV. The full variable domain, its missing parts supplied by reference TRBV11-2 and TRBJ2-2, is EAGVAQSPRYKIIEKRQSVAFWCNPISGHATLYWYQQILGQGPKLLIQFQNNGVVDDSQLPKDRFSAERLKGVDSTLKIQPAKLEDSAVYLCASSPKSGGELFFGEGSRLTVL.

The table lists this clone with a few counts. CDR3 nucleotides: TGTGCCAGCAGCTCAATGGACAGGATTTACGAGCAGTACTTC. Its protein product is CASSSMDRIYEQYF. This chain joins TRBV7-9 and TRBJ2-7, with 7 nucleotides matching TRBD1. The ends lost 4 bases at V and 4 bases at J; junction bases unmatched: 7. The CDR3 length is 14 residues. Germline V gene data show CDR1 as SEHNR and CDR2 as FQNEAQ (reference sequence).

The CDR3 nucleotides are TGTGCCAGCAGCTCCCGGGACACCCTCCACGAGCAGTACTTC. This gives the protein CASSSRDTLHEQYF. The genes are TRBV13 and TRBJ2-7, with a possible D match to TRBD1 (6 bases). The germline V and J ends were trimmed by 4 bases and 5 bases, with 15 bases remaining between them. The CDR3 spans 14 residues. Germline CDR1 reads PRHDT; CDR2 reads FYEKMQ (reference sequence).

This clone came up a few times. The gene calls are TRBV19 and TRBJ2-5; D may be TRBD1 or TRBD2 (6 bases each). The V end lost 5 bases, the J end lost 4 bases, and 11 bases lay between the germline ends. Germline values: CDR1 LNHDA, CDR2 SQIVND (reference sequence). The CDR3 loop spans 13 amino acids. CDR3 bases: TGTGCCAGTAGTGATAAGGGGGGAGAGACCCAGTACTTC. Translated, it gives CASSDKGGETQYF.

The CDR3 region is CASSWGQGGDTQYF. The CDR3 bases are TGTGCCAGCAGTTGGGGACAGGGAGGTGATACGCAGTATTTT. J is TRBJ2-3 and V is TRBV28; 9 positions agree with TRBD1. The CDR3 extends over 14 amino acids. V was clipped by 4 bases and J by 6 bases; unmatched bases: 5. CDR1 and CDR2 (germline): MDHEN, SYDVKM.

The chain links TRBV13 to TRBJ2-1; 10 bases match TRBD2. Germline CDR1 reads PRHDT; CDR2 reads FYEKMQ (reference sequence). Trimming cost V 2 bases and J 0 bases; bases outside gene matches: 1. The CDR3 is 16 residues long. This CDR3 reads CASSLPSGSSYNEQFF. The CDR3 bases are TGTGCCAGCAGCTTACCTAGCGGGAGCTCCTACAATGAGCAGTTCTTC.